This is a list of T cell receptor beta chains from one sample in a study of T cell responses to AZD1222 COVID-19 vaccine. The protocol was immunoSEQ multiplex PCR, while the TCRdb copy is restricted to in-frame clones and leaves out a portion. The sample gives more than 150,000 clones, approximately 94% of which show up once; 1.5% to 2% is in the top ten. Sequencing used peripheral blood, obtained 28 days after the second AZD1222 dose. The receptors come from an adult who received the AZD1222 COVID-19 vaccine. The CDR3 runs from the conserved cysteine through the conserved F or W. D genes are given only for firm matches. Only part of the rows carry a size: once, few, many, or a class if the clone is expanded.

v_call: TRBV5-4
clone_size: -
j_call: TRBJ2-3
d_call: -
cdr3_aa: CASSSFTDTQYF
cdr3_nt: TGTGCCAGCAGCTCCTTCACAGATACGCAGTATTTT

v_call: TRBV27
clone_size: -
j_call: TRBJ2-7
d_call: TRBD1
cdr3_aa: CASSSKQGANEQYF
cdr3_nt: TGTGCCAGCAGTTCAAAACAGGGGGCCAACGAGCAGTACTTC

v_call: TRBV4-3
clone_size: -
j_call: TRBJ1-6
d_call: -
cdr3_aa: CASSQDPGDFYNSPLHF
cdr3_nt: TGCGCCAGCAGCCAAGATCCGGGGGACTTCTATAATTCACCCCTCCACTTT

v_call: TRBV6-7
clone_size: -
j_call: TRBJ2-1
d_call: -
cdr3_aa: CASSYVTPDSSYNEQFF
cdr3_nt: TGTGCCAGCAGTTACGTGACACCAGACAGCTCCTACAATGAGCAGTTCTTC

v_call: TRBV11-1
clone_size: -
j_call: TRBJ1-6
d_call: -
cdr3_aa: CASSLARGRGNSPLHF
cdr3_nt: TGTGCCAGCAGCTTAGCGCGAGGACGGGGTAATTCACCCCTCCACTTT

v_call: TRBV28
clone_size: -
j_call: TRBJ1-4
d_call: -
cdr3_aa: CASRTGTNEKLFF
cdr3_nt: TGTGCCAGCAGAACAGGGACTAATGAAAAACTGTTTTTT

v_call: TRBV7-2
clone_size: -
j_call: TRBJ2-5
d_call: -
cdr3_aa: CASSLVGGGIKETQYF
cdr3_nt: TGTGCCAGCAGCTTAGTTGGCGGGGGCATTAAAGAGACCCAGTACTTC

v_call: TRBV9
clone_size: -
j_call: TRBJ2-3
d_call: TRBD1
cdr3_aa: CASQGQGTDTQYF
cdr3_nt: TGTGCCAGTCAGGGACAGGGCACAGATACGCAGTATTTT

v_call: TRBV27
clone_size: -
j_call: TRBJ2-7
d_call: TRBD1
cdr3_aa: CASSMRTGGKYF
cdr3_nt: TGTGCCAGCAGTATGCGGACAGGCGGCAAGTACTTC

v_call: TRBV4-3
clone_size: -
j_call: TRBJ1-2
d_call: TRBD1
cdr3_aa: CASSPGQAGSYGYTF
cdr3_nt: TGCGCCAGCAGCCCTGGACAGGCGGGGAGCTATGGCTACACCTTC

v_call: TRBV3-1/TRBV3-2
clone_size: -
j_call: TRBJ2-5
d_call: TRBD1
cdr3_aa: CASSLPGTGETQYF
cdr3_nt: TGTGCCAGCAGCCTACCGGGGACAGGGGAGACCCAGTACTTC

v_call: TRBV27
clone_size: -
j_call: TRBJ1-6
d_call: -
cdr3_aa: CASKASRYNSPLHF
cdr3_nt: TGTGCCAGCAAGGCCAGCCGCTATAATTCACCCCTCCACTTT

v_call: TRBV9
clone_size: -
j_call: TRBJ2-2
d_call: -
cdr3_aa: CASNRQNTGELFF
cdr3_nt: TGTGCCAGCAACCGGCAAAACACCGGGGAGCTGTTTTTT

v_call: TRBV10-1
clone_size: -
j_call: TRBJ2-1
d_call: -
cdr3_aa: CASSQYSYNEQFF
cdr3_nt: TGCGCCAGCAGTCAGTACTCCTACAATGAGCAGTTCTTC

v_call: TRBV7-9
clone_size: -
j_call: TRBJ1-2
d_call: -
cdr3_aa: CASSPTDDNYGYTF
cdr3_nt: TGTGCCAGCAGCCCCACGGACGATAACTATGGCTACACCTTC

v_call: TRBV9
clone_size: -
j_call: TRBJ1-1
d_call: -
cdr3_aa: CASSTLGGMNTEAFF
cdr3_nt: TGTGCCAGCAGCACCTTGGGAGGTATGAACACTGAAGCTTTCTTT

v_call: TRBV10-3
clone_size: -
j_call: TRBJ1-1
d_call: -
cdr3_aa: CAISDQMGGTEAFF
cdr3_nt: TGTGCCATCAGTGACCAAATGGGGGGTACTGAAGCTTTCTTT

v_call: TRBV19
clone_size: -
j_call: TRBJ1-2
d_call: -
cdr3_aa: CASSSDGDYGYTF
cdr3_nt: TGTGCCAGTAGTAGCGACGGGGACTATGGCTACACCTTC

v_call: TRBV6-2/TRBV6-3
clone_size: -
j_call: TRBJ2-1
d_call: TRBD2
cdr3_aa: CASSSLAARSSYNEQFF
cdr3_nt: TGTGCCAGCAGTTCCCTAGCGGCCCGTAGCTCCTACAATGAGCAGTTCTTC

v_call: TRBV7-8
clone_size: -
j_call: TRBJ1-3
d_call: TRBD1
cdr3_aa: CASSLARFGRGLTSSGNTIYF
cdr3_nt: TGTGCCAGCAGCTTAGCTCGGTTCGGCAGGGGGCTTACTTCCTCTGGAAACACCATATATTTT

v_call: TRBV11-2
clone_size: -
j_call: TRBJ2-1
d_call: TRBD2
cdr3_aa: CASSPNLQRGSYNEQFF
cdr3_nt: TGTGCCAGCAGCCCAAACCTCCAGCGGGGCTCCTACAATGAGCAGTTCTTC

v_call: TRBV7-8
clone_size: -
j_call: TRBJ1-1
d_call: -
cdr3_aa: CASSLERGRTEAFF
cdr3_nt: TGTGCCAGCAGCTTAGAACGAGGCAGGACTGAAGCTTTCTTT

v_call: TRBV12-3/TRBV12-4
clone_size: -
j_call: TRBJ1-2
d_call: -
cdr3_aa: CASSFNRAGGYTF
cdr3_nt: TGTGCCAGCAGTTTCAACAGGGCGGGGGGCTACACCTTC

v_call: TRBV5-4
clone_size: once
j_call: TRBJ2-2
d_call: -
cdr3_aa: CASRADGGGPPGELFF
cdr3_nt: TGTGCCAGCAGGGCGGATGGGGGAGGCCCCCCCGGGGAGCTGTTTTTT

v_call: TRBV4-3
clone_size: -
j_call: TRBJ2-3
d_call: -
cdr3_aa: CASSQESHTVGTQYF
cdr3_nt: TGCGCCAGCAGCCAAGAATCTCACACAGTCGGTACGCAGTATTTT

v_call: TRBV3-1/TRBV3-2
clone_size: -
j_call: TRBJ2-5
d_call: -
cdr3_aa: CASSQDSRGIQYF
cdr3_nt: TGTGCCAGCAGCCAAGATAGTCGGGGGATCCAGTACTTC

v_call: TRBV5-5
clone_size: -
j_call: TRBJ1-1
d_call: -
cdr3_aa: CASSLVWGTEAFF
cdr3_nt: TGTGCCAGCAGCTTGGTTTGGGGGACTGAAGCTTTCTTT

v_call: TRBV5-1
clone_size: once
j_call: TRBJ1-4
d_call: -
cdr3_aa: CASRPRSGDEKLFF
cdr3_nt: TGCGCCAGCAGACCCAGGTCGGGGGATGAAAAACTGTTTTTT

v_call: TRBV19
clone_size: -
j_call: TRBJ2-1
d_call: -
cdr3_aa: CASSGIPKDSSYNEQFF
cdr3_nt: TGTGCCAGTAGTGGAATACCGAAGGATAGCTCCTACAATGAGCAGTTCTTC

v_call: TRBV25-1
clone_size: -
j_call: TRBJ1-4
d_call: -
cdr3_aa: CASTSAGHRGKLFF
cdr3_nt: TGTGCCAGCACATCCGCGGGCCATAGGGGAAAACTGTTTTTT

v_call: TRBV6-5
clone_size: -
j_call: TRBJ1-5
d_call: -
cdr3_aa: CASTEDRSNNQPQHF
cdr3_nt: TGTGCCAGCACCGAAGACAGGTCAAACAATCAGCCCCAGCATTTT

v_call: TRBV6-1
clone_size: -
j_call: TRBJ2-4
d_call: TRBD2
cdr3_aa: CASSVVAGDAKNIQYF
cdr3_nt: TGTGCCAGCAGTGTGGTAGCGGGAGATGCCAAAAACATTCAGTACTTC

v_call: TRBV27
clone_size: -
j_call: TRBJ1-5
d_call: -
cdr3_aa: CASSPGSYYQPQHF
cdr3_nt: TGTGCCAGCAGTCCTGGGTCCTACTATCAGCCCCAGCATTTT

v_call: TRBV5-1
clone_size: -
j_call: TRBJ2-1
d_call: -
cdr3_aa: CASSLQSSYNEQFF
cdr3_nt: TGCGCCAGCAGCTTACAGAGCTCCTACAATGAGCAGTTCTTC

v_call: TRBV7-3
clone_size: -
j_call: TRBJ2-7
d_call: TRBD2
cdr3_aa: CASSLIGGSSYEQYF
cdr3_nt: TGTGCCAGCAGCTTAATCGGCGGGAGCTCCTACGAGCAGTACTTC

v_call: TRBV5-4
clone_size: -
j_call: TRBJ1-3
d_call: -
cdr3_aa: CASSFGSGNTIYF
cdr3_nt: TGTGCCAGCAGCTTTGGCTCTGGAAACACCATATATTTT

v_call: TRBV14
clone_size: -
j_call: TRBJ1-1
d_call: -
cdr3_aa: CASSQVPGQEAFF
cdr3_nt: TGTGCCAGCAGCCAAGTACCGGGACAAGAAGCTTTCTTT

v_call: TRBV13
clone_size: -
j_call: TRBJ1-6
d_call: TRBD1
cdr3_aa: CASSLIPGQGVNSPLHF
cdr3_nt: TGTGCCAGCAGCTTAATTCCGGGACAGGGAGTTAACTCACCCCTCCACTTT

v_call: TRBV19
clone_size: -
j_call: TRBJ1-6
d_call: -
cdr3_aa: CASSIGQTYNSPLHF
cdr3_nt: TGTGCCAGTAGTATAGGTCAAACCTATAATTCACCCCTCCACTTT

v_call: TRBV19
clone_size: -
j_call: TRBJ1-4
d_call: -
cdr3_aa: CASSRLAMPGLFF
cdr3_nt: TGTGCCAGTAGCCGCCTCGCTATGCCAGGGCTGTTTTTT

v_call: TRBV25-1
clone_size: -
j_call: TRBJ1-6
d_call: TRBD1
cdr3_aa: CASSAFTGEGSPLHF
cdr3_nt: TGTGCCAGCAGTGCGTTCACAGGGGAAGGCTCACCCCTCCACTTT

v_call: TRBV11-3
clone_size: -
j_call: TRBJ2-1
d_call: TRBD1
cdr3_aa: CASSLPGQGGYEQFF
cdr3_nt: TGTGCCAGCAGCCTTCCGGGACAGGGGGGTTATGAGCAGTTCTTC

v_call: TRBV7-9
clone_size: once
j_call: TRBJ2-2
d_call: -
cdr3_aa: CASSLGAGELFF
cdr3_nt: TGTGCCAGCAGCTTAGGGGCCGGGGAGCTGTTTTTT